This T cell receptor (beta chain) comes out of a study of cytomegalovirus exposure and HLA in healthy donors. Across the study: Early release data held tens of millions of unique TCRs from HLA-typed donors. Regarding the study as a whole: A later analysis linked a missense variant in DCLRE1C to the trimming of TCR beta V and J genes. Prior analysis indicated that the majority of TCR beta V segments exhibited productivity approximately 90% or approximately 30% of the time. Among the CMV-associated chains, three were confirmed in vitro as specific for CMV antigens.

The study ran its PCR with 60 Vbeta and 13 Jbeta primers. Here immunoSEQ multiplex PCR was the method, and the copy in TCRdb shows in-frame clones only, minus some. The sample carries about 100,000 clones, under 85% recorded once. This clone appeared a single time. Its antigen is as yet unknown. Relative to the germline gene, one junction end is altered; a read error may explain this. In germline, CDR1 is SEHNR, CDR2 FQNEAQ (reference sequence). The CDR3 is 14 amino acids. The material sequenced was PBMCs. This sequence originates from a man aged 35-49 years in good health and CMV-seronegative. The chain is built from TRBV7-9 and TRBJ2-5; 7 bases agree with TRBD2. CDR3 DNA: TGTTCCAGCAGCTTAATGGCGGGGGAAGAGACCCAGTACTTC. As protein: CSSSLMAGEETQYF.